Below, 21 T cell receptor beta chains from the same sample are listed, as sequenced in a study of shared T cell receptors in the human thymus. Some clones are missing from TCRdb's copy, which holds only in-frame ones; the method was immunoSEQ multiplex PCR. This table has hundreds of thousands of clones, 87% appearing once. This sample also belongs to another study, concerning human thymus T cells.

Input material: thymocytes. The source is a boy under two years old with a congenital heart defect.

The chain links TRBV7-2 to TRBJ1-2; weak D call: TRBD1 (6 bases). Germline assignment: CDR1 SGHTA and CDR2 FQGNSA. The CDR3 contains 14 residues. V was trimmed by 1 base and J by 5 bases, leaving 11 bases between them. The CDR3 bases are TGTGCCAGCAGCTTAGAGCAGGGGAAATATGGCTACACCTTC. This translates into CASSLEQGKYGYTF.

CDR3 bases: TGCGCCAGCAGCTTGGCCCCGGCTAGCGGGAGGGCAGATACGCAGTATTTT. Its protein is CASSLAPASGRADTQYF. The V call is TRBV5-1, the J call TRBJ2-3; 12 bases map to TRBD2. CDR3 length: 17 residues. Germline V gives CDR1 SGHRS, CDR2 YFSETQ. The V gene end was trimmed by 0 bases and the J gene end by 4 bases; junction bases not matched to a gene: 6.

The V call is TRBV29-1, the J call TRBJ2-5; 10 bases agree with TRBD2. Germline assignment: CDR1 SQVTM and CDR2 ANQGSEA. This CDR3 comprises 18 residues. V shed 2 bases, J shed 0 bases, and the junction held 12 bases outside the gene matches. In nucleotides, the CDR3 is TGCAGCGTTGAATGTTCAGCGGGGGGGACCAGGTACCAAGAGACCCAGTACTTC. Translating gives CSVECSAGGTRYQETQYF. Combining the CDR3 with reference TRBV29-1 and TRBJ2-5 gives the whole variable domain SAVISQKPSRDICQRGTSLTIQCQVDSQVTMMFWYRQQPGQSLTLIATANQGSEATYESGFVIDKFPISRPNLTFSTLTVSNMSPEDSSIYLCSVECSAGGTRYQETQYFGPGTRLLVL.

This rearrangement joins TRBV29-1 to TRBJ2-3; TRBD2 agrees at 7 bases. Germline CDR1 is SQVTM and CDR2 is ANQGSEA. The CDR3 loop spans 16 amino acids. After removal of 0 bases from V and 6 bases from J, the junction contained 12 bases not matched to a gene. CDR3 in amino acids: CSVEEGKRDWADTQYF. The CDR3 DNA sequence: TGCAGCGTTGAAGAAGGGAAGCGGGATTGGGCGGATACGCAGTATTTT.

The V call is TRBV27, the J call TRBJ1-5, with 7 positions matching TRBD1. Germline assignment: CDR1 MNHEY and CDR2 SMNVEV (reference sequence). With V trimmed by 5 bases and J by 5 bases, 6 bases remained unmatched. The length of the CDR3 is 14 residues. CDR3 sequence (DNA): TGTGCCAGCAGTCCCCGGGACAGATATCAGCCCCAGCATTTT. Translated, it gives CASSPRDRYQPQHF.

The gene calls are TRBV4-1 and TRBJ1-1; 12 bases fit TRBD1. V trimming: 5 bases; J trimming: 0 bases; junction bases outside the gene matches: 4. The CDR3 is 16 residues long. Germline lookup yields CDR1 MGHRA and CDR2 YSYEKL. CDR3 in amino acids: CASSLGTGGLNTEAFF. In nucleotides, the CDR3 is TGCGCCAGCAGCTTAGGGACAGGGGGCTTGAACACTGAAGCTTTCTTT.

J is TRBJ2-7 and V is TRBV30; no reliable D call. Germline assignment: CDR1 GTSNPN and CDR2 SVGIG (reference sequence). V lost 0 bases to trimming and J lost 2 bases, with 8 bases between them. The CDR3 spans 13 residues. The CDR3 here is CAWSVGTAYEQYF. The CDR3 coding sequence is TGTGCCTGGAGTGTTGGCACAGCCTACGAGCAGTACTTC.

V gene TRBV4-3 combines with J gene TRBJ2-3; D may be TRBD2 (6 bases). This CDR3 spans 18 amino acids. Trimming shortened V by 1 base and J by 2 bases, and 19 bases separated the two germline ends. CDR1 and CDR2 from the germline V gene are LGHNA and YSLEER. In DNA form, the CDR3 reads TGCGCCAGCAGCCAAGGGCTGGGCCCGGGACTTCTCACAGATACGCAGTATTTT. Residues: CASSQGLGPGLLTDTQYF.

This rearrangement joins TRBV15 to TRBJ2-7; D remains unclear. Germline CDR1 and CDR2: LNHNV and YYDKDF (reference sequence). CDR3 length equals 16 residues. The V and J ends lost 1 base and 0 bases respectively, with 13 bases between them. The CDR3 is CATSRGTSESSYEQYF. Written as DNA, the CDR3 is TGTGCCACCAGCAGAGGAACCTCTGAGAGCTCCTACGAGCAGTACTTC.

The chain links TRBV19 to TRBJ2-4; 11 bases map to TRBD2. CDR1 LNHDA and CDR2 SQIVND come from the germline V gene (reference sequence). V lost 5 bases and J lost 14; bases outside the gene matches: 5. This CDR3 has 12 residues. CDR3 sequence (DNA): TGTGCCAGTAGTCGGCTAGCGGGGGGAAAGTACTTC. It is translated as CASSRLAGGKYF.

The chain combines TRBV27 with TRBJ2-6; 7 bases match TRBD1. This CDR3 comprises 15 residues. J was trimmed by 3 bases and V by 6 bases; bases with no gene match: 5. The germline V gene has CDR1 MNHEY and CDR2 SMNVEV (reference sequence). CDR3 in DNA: TGTGCCAGCAGGAACAGGGGTGGTGGGGCCAACGTCCTGACTTTC. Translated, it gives CASRNRGGGANVLTF.

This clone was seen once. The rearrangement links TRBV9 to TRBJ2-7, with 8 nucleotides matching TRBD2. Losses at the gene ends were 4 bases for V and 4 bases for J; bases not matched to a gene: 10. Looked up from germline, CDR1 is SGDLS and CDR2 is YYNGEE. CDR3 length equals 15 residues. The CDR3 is CASSYRAGDGYEQYF. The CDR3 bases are TGTGCCAGCAGCTACAGAGCGGGAGATGGGTACGAGCAGTACTTC.

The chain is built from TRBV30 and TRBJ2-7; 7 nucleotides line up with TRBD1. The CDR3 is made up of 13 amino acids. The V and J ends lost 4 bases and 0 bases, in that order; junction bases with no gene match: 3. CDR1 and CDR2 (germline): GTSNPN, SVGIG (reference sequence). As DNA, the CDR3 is TGTGCCTGGATCGGGGACAGCTCCTACGAGCAGTACTTC. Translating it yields CAWIGDSSYEQYF.

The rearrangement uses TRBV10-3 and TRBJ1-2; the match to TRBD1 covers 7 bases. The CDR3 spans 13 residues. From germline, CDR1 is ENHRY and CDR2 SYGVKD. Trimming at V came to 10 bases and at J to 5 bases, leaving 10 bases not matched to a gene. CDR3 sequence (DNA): TGTGCCACCTGGGACAGCGGAGGATATGGCTACACCTTC. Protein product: CATWDSGGYGYTF.

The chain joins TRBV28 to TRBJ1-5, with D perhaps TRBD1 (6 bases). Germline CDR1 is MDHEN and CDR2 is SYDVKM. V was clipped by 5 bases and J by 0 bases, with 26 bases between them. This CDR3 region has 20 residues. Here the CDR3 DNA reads TGTGCCAGCAGTACGCCCTCACGTGCGGGGGACAATTATAGCAATCAGCCCCAGCATTTT. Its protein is CASSTPSRAGDNYSNQPQHF.

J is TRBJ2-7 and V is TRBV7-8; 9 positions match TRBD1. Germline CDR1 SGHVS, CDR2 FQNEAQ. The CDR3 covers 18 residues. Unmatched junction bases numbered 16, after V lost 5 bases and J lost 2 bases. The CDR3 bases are TGTGCCAGCAGCCCACATCCTCCCCCGGGACAGGGACCCTACGAGCAGTACTTC. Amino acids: CASSPHPPPGQGPYEQYF.

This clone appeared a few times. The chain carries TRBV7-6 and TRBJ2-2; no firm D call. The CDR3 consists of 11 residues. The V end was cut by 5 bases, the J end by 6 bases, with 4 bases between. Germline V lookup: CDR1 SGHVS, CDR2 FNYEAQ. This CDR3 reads CASSPSGELFF. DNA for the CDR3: TGTGCCAGCAGCCCCTCCGGGGAGCTGTTTTTT.

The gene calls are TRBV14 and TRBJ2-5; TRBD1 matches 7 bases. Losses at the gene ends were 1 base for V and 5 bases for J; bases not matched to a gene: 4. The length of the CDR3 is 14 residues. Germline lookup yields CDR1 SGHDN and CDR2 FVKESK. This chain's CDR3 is CASSQGQGRETQYF. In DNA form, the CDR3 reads TGTGCCAGCAGCCAAGGACAGGGCCGGGAGACCCAGTACTTC. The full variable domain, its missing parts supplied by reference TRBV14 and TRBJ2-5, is EAGVTQFPSHSVIEKGQTVTLRCDPISGHDNLYWYRRVMGKEIKFLLHFVKESKQDESGMPNNRFLAERTGGTYSTLKVQPAELEDSGVYFCASSQGQGRETQYFGPGTRLLVL.

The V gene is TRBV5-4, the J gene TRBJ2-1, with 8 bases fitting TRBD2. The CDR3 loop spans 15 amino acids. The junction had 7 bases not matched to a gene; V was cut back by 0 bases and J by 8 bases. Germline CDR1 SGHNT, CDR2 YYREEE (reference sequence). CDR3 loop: CASSLVGSGMHEQFF. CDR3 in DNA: TGTGCCAGCAGCTTGGTGGGTAGCGGGATGCATGAGCAGTTCTTC.

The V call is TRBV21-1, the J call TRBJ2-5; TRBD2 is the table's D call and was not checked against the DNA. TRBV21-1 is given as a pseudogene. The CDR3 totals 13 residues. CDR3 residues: CASSGGSLGTQYF. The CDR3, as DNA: TGTGCCAGCAGCGGCGGAAGCCTAGGGACCCAGTACTTC.

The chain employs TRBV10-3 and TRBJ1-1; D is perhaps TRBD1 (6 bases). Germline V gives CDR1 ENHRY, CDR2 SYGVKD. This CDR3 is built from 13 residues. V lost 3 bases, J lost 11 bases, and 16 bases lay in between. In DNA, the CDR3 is TGTGCCATCAGTGAACAGGGTGGCCCTAAGGCTTTCTTT. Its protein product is CAISEQGGPKAFF.